What follows describes a single T cell receptor beta chain. The source of the sample is a study of blood T cell repertoires in COVID-19. Germline CDR1 SGHDT, CDR2 YYEEEE. CDR3 length equals 14 residues. The J segment lost 4 bases and the V segment lost 1 base, leaving 4 bases of the junction unmatched. Some clones are missing from TCRdb's copy, which holds only in-frame ones; the method was immunoSEQ multiplex PCR. The profile covers some 300,000 clones, with 88% appearing a single time and around 0.92% taken by the ten largest. Study members were between about 18 and 100 years old and lived in about two dozen US regions. Clinical histories supplied by participants themselves formed the basis of cohort assignment.

The material sequenced was PBMCs or T cells enriched from blood (not recorded which). The TCR was taken from a woman aged 30 to 39 who had recovered from COVID-19. The rearrangement links TRBV5-6 to TRBJ1-2; 7 positions match TRBD1. The CDR3 protein is CASSLLRTGYGYTF. The DNA of the CDR3 is TGTGCCAGCAGCTTGTTGAGGACAGGCTATGGCTACACCTTC.